This section outlines one T cell receptor beta chain sequence together with its context. Its matching antigen is unknown. The data were obtained in a study of T-cell memory formation after mild COVID-19. Study-wide findings and caveats: For second-wave clones that peaked at day 37, SARS-CoV-2 specificity went unverified. Later expanders leaned CD4+, whereas clones that contracted between day 15 and 85 were balanced CD4/CD8. CD4+ contracting clones lay mainly in CM and EM, CD8+ ones in EMRA.

Trimming left V 1 base short and J 4 bases short, with 11 bases between. There are 15 residues in the CDR3. CDR1 and CDR2 from the germline V gene are SGHAT and FQNNGV. TCRalpha and TCRbeta libraries used 5'RACE with constant-segment primers and UMIs. TCRdb recomputed calls from the 5' RACE reads with MiXCR, one row per CDR3 protein. The data contain about 290,000 distinct CDR3 sequences, less than 20% of them singletons. This receptor was taken from a man between 18 and 29 years old who had mild COVID-19 (a few samples of this study predate the infection). Cell type and time point are not known. This chain links TRBV11-2 with TRBJ1-3, with D unresolved. The sequenced material came from PBMCs or a T cell subset sorted from them (not recorded which). CDR3 DNA sequence: TGTGCCAGCAGCTTAGGGCCGGGAAGGGGAAACACCATATATTTT. Translated: CASSLGPGRGNTIYF.